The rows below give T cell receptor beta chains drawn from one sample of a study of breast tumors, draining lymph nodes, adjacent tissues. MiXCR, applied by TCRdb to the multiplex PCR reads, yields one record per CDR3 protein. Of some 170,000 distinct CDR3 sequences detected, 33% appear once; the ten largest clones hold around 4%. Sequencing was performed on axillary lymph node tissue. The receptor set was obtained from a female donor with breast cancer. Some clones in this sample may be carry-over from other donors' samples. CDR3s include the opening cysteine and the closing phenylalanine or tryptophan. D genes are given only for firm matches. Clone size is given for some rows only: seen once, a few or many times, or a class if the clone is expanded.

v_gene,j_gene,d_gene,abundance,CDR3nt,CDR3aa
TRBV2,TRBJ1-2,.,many,TGTGCCAGCTTTGGGCTGAACTATGGCTACACCTTC,CASFGLNYGYTF
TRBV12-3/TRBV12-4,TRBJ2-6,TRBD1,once,TGTGCCAGCAGTTTTGGGACAGGCGGGACCAACGTCCTGACTTTC,CASSFGTGGTNVLTF
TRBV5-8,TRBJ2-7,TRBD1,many,TGTGCCAGCAACGAACCGGGACAGGGGGCGTACGAGCAGTACTTC,CASNEPGQGAYEQYF
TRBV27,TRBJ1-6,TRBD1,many,TGTGCCAGCAGTTTGGGACAGGGGTTATCACCCCTCCACTTT,CASSLGQGLSPLHF
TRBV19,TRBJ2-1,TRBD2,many,TGTGCCAGTAGTCGACGGACTAGCGGGACCCACAATGAGCAGTTCTTC,CASSRRTSGTHNEQFF
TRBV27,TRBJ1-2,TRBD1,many,TGTGCCAGCAGTACAGGGGCGCTTGGCTACACCTTC,CASSTGALGYTF
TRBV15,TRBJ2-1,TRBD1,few,TGTACCACCAGAAAACAGGGGGTTGGTGAGCAGTTCTTC,CTTRKQGVGEQFF
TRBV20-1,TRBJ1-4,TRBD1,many,TGCAGTGCGATCAGATCGGGACAGGGAACCTCTAATGAAAAACTGTTTTTT,CSAIRSGQGTSNEKLFF
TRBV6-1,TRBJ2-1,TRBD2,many,TGTGCCAGCAGGGGCCCCGGGACTAGCTCCTACAATGAGCAGTTCTTC,CASRGPGTSSYNEQFF
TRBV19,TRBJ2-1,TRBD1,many,TGTGCCAGTAGGGTCCCACAGGGGGCATTCAATGAGCAGTTCTTC,CASRVPQGAFNEQFF
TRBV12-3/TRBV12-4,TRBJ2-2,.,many,TGTGCCAGCTTGGGACTCGGCACTAACACCGGGGAGCTGTTTTTT,CASLGLGTNTGELFF
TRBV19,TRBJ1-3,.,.,TGTGCCAGTAGTATTCCCCACGGGAGCTCTGGGAACACCACATATTTT,CASSIPHGSSGNTTYF
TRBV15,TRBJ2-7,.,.,TGTGCCACCAGCAAGGATCCGGAGGCTCTTCCCTACGAGCAGTACTTC,CATSKDPEALPYEQYF
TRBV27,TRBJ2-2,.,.,TGTGCCAGCAGTGGACAATCCGGGGAGCTGTTTTTT,CASSGQSGELFF
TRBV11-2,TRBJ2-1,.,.,TGTGCCAGCAGCTTTGTGACTAGTTCAAATGAGCGGTTCTTC,CASSFVTSSNERFF
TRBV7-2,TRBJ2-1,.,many,TGTGCCAGCAGCTGTTCCGGTAGCTACAATGAGCAGTTCTTC,CASSCSGSYNEQFF
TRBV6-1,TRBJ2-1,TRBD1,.,TGTGCCAGCAGTTTACCGGGACAGGGGGCGCGTGAGCAGTTCTTC,CASSLPGQGAREQFF
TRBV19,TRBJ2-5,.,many,TGTGCCAGTAGCGAAACCCGCCGGCCCGGGACCCAGTACTTC,CASSETRRPGTQYF
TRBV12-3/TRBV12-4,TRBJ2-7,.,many,TGTGCCACCTTCAAGGGGCCCCCTGACTACGAGCAGTACTTC,CATFKGPPDYEQYF
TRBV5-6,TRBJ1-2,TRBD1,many,TGTGCCAGCAGCTCTCCGGCGGAAGGGGGCAGCTATGGCTACACCTTC,CASSSPAEGGSYGYTF
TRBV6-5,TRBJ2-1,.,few,TGTGCCAGCAGGGGGGACGGAAGAACCTACAATGAGCAGTTCTTC,CASRGDGRTYNEQFF
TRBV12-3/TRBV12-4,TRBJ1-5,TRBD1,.,TGTGCCAGCAGCCGTACAGGGGCGGGGCAGCCCCAGCATTTT,CASSRTGAGQPQHF
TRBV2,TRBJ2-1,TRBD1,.,TGTGCCAGCAGCGAAACAGGGGGAGCATACAATGAGCAGTTCTTC,CASSETGGAYNEQFF
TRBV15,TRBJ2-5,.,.,TGTGCCTCCAGCAGAGTGGGGATGAAGGAGACCCAGTACTTC,CASSRVGMKETQYF
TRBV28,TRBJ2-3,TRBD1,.,TGTGCCAGCAGTTCAGACCGGGACAGGGGCACAGATACGCAGTATTTT,CASSSDRDRGTDTQYF
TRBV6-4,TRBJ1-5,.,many,TGTGCCAGCAGTCCCGGACCGGCTCAGCCCCAGCATTTT,CASSPGPAQPQHF
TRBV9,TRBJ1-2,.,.,TGTGCCAGCGGCGAGGGATATCATGGCTACACCTTC,CASGEGYHGYTF
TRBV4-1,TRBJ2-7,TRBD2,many,TGCGCCAGCAGCCAACAAGGGGGAGCGGGGGCGTACGAGCAGTACTTC,CASSQQGGAGAYEQYF
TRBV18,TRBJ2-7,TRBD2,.,TGTGCCAGCTCACTAGCCTCGGGGGGTTTTGTCTACGAGCAGTACTTC,CASSLASGGFVYEQYF
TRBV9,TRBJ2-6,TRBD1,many,TGTGCCAGCAGCGTAGCACCGAGCCAGGGGGCTGGGGCCAACGTCCTGACTTTC,CASSVAPSQGAGANVLTF
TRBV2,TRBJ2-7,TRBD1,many,TGTGCCAGCAGGGGACAGGCGACCTACGAGCAGTACTTC,CASRGQATYEQYF
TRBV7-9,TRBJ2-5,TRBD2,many,TGTGCCAGCAGTAAAGTAGCGGGGGGGCCGGAGACCCAGTACTTC,CASSKVAGGPETQYF
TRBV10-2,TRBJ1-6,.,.,TGCGCCAGCGATACGTTCAGGTCACCCCTCCGCTTT,CASDTFRSPLRF
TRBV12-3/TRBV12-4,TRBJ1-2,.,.,TGTGCCAGCACCCATGGGACGGATGGCTACACCTTC,CASTHGTDGYTF
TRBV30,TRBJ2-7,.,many,TGTGCCTCTGGAGCCGCCTACGAGCAGTACTTC,CASGAAYEQYF
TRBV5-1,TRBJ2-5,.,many,TGCGCCAGCAGCTTGGCTGTCGGGCAAAGCGGGGAGACCCAGTACTTC,CASSLAVGQSGETQYF
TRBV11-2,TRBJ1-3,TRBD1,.,TGTGCCAGCAGCTCACGGACAGGGGGTCCCTATGGCTACACCATATATTTT,CASSSRTGGPYGYTIYF
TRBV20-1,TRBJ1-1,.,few,TGCAGTGCTAGTAGGGCAGCTGAAGCTTTCTTT,CSASRAAEAFF
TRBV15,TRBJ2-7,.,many,TGTGCCACCAGCAGGCTCACAGGCGAGCAGTACTTC,CATSRLTGEQYF
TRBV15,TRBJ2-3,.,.,TGTGCCACCAGCAGCTTGACACGGACTCCTTCAGATACGCAGTATTTT,CATSSLTRTPSDTQYF
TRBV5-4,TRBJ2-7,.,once,TGCGCCAGCAGCCGGCAAGGACCGGGCTCCTACGAGCAGTACTTC,CASSRQGPGSYEQYF
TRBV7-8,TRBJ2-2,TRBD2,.,TGTGCCGGCAGCTTACTAGCGGGGAGGACCGGGGAGCTGCTTTTT,CAGSLLAGRTGELLF
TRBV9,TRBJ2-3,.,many,TGTGCCAGCAGCGTAGTGGAGTGGGATACGCAGTATTTT,CASSVVEWDTQYF
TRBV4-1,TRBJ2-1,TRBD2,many,TGCGCCAGCAGCCAAGATCAAGGACTAGGGCCCTACAATGAGCAGTTCTTC,CASSQDQGLGPYNEQFF
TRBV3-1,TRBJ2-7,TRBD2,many,TGTGCCAGCAGCGCGCGGGGGGTCTACGAGCAGTACTTC,CASSARGVYEQYF
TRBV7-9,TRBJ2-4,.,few,TGTGCCAGCAGCTTAGCCGGGAGAACACGATTAGCCAAAAACATTCAGTACTTC,CASSLAGRTRLAKNIQYF
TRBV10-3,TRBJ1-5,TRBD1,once,TGTGCCATCTCTACAGGGGGACTTCAGCCCCAGCATTTT,CAISTGGLQPQHF
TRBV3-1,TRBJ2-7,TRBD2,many,TGTGCCAGCAGCAATCTAGCGGACTCCTACGAGCAGTACTTC,CASSNLADSYEQYF
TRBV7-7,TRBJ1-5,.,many,TGTGCTAGCAGCTTAGGTCAGCCCCAGCATTTT,CASSLGQPQHF
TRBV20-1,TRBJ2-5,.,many,TGCAGTGCTAGGGAGGGGGACACCTTTTTCGTTGAGACCCAGTACTTC,CSAREGDTFFVETQYF